This TCR beta chain was profiled in a study of control samples from healthy donors and cancer patients. In this sample, this clone turned up once. The CDR3 has 17 amino acids. Germline V CDR1 and CDR2: GTSNPN, SVGIG (reference sequence). The V and J ends lost 0 bases and 0 bases, in that order; junction bases with no gene match: 8. Clones were read by immunoSEQ multiplex PCR, and TCRdb kept only the in-frame ones, dropping some. The sample has approximately 110,000 clones, approximately 93% seen once; the top ten hold less than 9%. The V and J genes are TRBV30 and TRBJ1-1; 9 bases align to TRBD1. The sequenced sample was blood. The TCR was taken from a woman aged 18-30 years in good health. The CDR3 sequence: CAWSVTGQGPLNTEAFF. The CDR3 nucleotides read TGTGCCTGGAGTGTCACGGGACAGGGCCCATTGAACACTGAAGCTTTCTTT. Combining the CDR3 with reference TRBV30 and TRBJ1-1 gives the whole variable domain SQTIHQWPATLVQPVGSPLSLECTVEGTSNPNLYWYRQAAGRGLQLLFYSVGIGQISSEVPQNLSASRPQDRQFILSSKKLLLSDSGFYLCAWSVTGQGPLNTEAFFGQGTRLTVV.